This entry concerns a single T cell receptor (beta chain). Trimming removed 8 bases at V and 4 bases at J, with 14 bases between. This CDR3 has 13 amino acids. Germline CDR1 reads SNHLY; CDR2 reads FYNNEI. The source of the sample is a study of cytomegalovirus exposure and HLA in healthy donors. The PCR ran on 60 Vbeta and 13 Jbeta primers. This table comes from immunoSEQ multiplex PCR, and its TCRdb copy is limited to in-frame clones, with some not included. The sample consists of 95,000 to 150,000 clones, around 77% of them appearing once. This clonotype was sampled from a man aged 18 to 30 in good health and CMV-seropositive. The specimen sequenced was PBMCs. The genes are TRBV2 and TRBJ2-5; a possible D gene is TRBD2 (6 bases). This CDR3 reads CASGGAWGETQYF. The DNA for the CDR3 is TGTGCCAGCGGAGGGGCCTGGGGAGAGACCCAGTACTTC.